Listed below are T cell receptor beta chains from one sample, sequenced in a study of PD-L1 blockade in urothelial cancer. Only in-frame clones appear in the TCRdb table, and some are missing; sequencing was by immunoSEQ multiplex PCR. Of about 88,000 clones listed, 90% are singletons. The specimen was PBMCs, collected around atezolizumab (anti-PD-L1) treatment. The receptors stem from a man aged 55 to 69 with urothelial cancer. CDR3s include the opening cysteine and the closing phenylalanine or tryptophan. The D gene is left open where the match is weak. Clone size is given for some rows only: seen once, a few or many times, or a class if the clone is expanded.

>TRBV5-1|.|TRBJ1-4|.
TGCGCCAGCAGCTTGGCTGGAGTTGCAACTAATGAAAAACTGTTTTTT
CASSLAGVATNEKLFF
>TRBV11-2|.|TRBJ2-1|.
TGTGCCAGCAGCTTACGATCCGGGGCCTACAATGAGCAGTTCTTC
CASSLRSGAYNEQFF
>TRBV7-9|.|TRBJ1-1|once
TGTGCCAGCAGCTCCACCAGCAGGGGTGAAGCTTTCTTT
CASSSTSRGEAFF
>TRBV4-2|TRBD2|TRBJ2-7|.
TGTGCCAGCAGCCAAGAACTAGCGGGAGTCGAGCAGTACTTC
CASSQELAGVEQYF
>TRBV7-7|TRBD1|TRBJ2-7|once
TGTGCCAGCAGCCCAGACAGGGGGCAGAACGAGCAGTACTTC
CASSPDRGQNEQYF
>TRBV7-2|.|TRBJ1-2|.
TGTGCCAGCACCCCTGGGGGGTCTGGAGGCTACACCTTC
CASTPGGSGGYTF
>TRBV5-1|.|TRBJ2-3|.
TGCGCCAGCAGTCTGGAGGGGCCCAGCACAGATACGCAGTATTTT
CASSLEGPSTDTQYF
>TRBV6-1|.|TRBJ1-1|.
TGTGCCAGCAGAATGGAGCGTCATGGGACTGAAGCTTTCTTT
CASRMERHGTEAFF
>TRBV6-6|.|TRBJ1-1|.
TGTGCCAGCAGTTCCCTTTTGAACACTGAAGCTTTCTTT
CASSSLLNTEAFF
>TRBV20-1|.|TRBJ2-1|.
TGCAGTGCTAGAGATCTCAATGAGCAGTTCTTC
CSARDLNEQFF
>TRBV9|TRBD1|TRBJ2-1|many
TGTGCCAGCAGCGTTAGAGGACAGGGGTATGACAATGAGCAGTTCTTC
CASSVRGQGYDNEQFF
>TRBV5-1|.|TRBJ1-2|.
TGCGCCAGCAGCCCAGGGACAATGGACGGCTACACCTTC
CASSPGTMDGYTF
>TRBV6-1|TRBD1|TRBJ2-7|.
TGTGCCAGCAGCATAGACAGGGACGAGCAGTACTTC
CASSIDRDEQYF
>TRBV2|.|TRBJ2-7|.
TGTGCCAGCAGTGAACAGGGTGGGAAGCAGTACTTC
CASSEQGGKQYF
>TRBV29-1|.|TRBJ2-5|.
TGCAGCGTTGACGTACTAACGGGGACCCAGTACTTC
CSVDVLTGTQYF
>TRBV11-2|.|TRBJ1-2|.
TGTGCCAGCAGCTTAGATAGGGGTAATGCCACCTTC
CASSLDRGNATF
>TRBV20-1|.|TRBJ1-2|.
TGCAGTGCATACAGGGATGGAGGCTACACCTTC
CSAYRDGGYTF
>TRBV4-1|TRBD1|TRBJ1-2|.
TGCGCCAGCAGCCAAGGTAGGGGGCGCTTCCCCTATGGCTACACCTTC
CASSQGRGRFPYGYTF
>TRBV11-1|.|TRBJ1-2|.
TGTGCCAGCAGCCCCGGACAGCTCTATGGCTACACCTTC
CASSPGQLYGYTF
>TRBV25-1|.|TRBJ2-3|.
TGTGCCAGCAGTGAATCGGCGGAATCCGACACAGATACGCAGTATTTT
CASSESAESDTDTQYF
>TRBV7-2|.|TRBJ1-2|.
TGTGCCAGCAGACTCGCCGCGGGCGGCTCTAACTATGGCTACACCTTC
CASRLAAGGSNYGYTF
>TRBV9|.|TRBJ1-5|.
TGTGCCAGCAGCGTAGGGCAGGGAAGGGATCAGCCCCAGCATTTT
CASSVGQGRDQPQHF
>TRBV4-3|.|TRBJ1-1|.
TGCGCCAGCAGCCAAGTGAGTACAGCTGAAGCTTTCTTT
CASSQVSTAEAFF
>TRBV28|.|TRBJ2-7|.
TGTGCCAGCACGTCTAACAGGAGACCCTACGAGCAGTACTTC
CASTSNRRPYEQYF
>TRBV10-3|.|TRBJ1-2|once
TGTGCCATCACAAATGACAGCTATGGCTACACCTTC
CAITNDSYGYTF
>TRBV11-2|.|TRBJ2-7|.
TGTGCCAGCAGCTTAGATTTGGGACTGAGCTACGAGCAGTACTTC
CASSLDLGLSYEQYF
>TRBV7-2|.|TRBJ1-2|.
TGTGCCAGCAGCTTCCAATACGGGGGGGACACCTTC
CASSFQYGGDTF
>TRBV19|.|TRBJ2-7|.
TGTGCCAGTAGTATGACAGGAACCTACGAGCAGTACTTC
CASSMTGTYEQYF
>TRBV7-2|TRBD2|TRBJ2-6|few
TGTGCCAGCAGCCCCGCCGGGAGGCAGCTGGGCGTCCTGACTTTC
CASSPAGRQLGVLTF
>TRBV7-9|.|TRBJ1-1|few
TGTGCCAGCAGCTCAGCACGGGGACACTTGAACACTGAAGCTTTCTTT
CASSSARGHLNTEAFF
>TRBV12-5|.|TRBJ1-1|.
TGTGCTAGTGGGGGGGACACCTACACTGAAGCTTTCTTT
CASGGDTYTEAFF
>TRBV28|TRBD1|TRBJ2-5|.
TGTGCCAGCAGTTCATCGGGACAGGGGACACAAGAGACCCAGTACTTC
CASSSSGQGTQETQYF
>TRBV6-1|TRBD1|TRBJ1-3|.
TGTGCCAGCAGTCCGGGACAGACGGGAAACACCATATATTTT
CASSPGQTGNTIYF
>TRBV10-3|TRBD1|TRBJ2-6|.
TGTGCCATCAGCTTAGGGACAGGGATCTCTGGGGCCAACGTCCTGACTTTC
CAISLGTGISGANVLTF
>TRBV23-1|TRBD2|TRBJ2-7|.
TGCGCCAGCAGTCAATCGACTAGCGGGAGGGGGTTTTTCTACGAGCAGTACTTC
CASSQSTSGRGFFYEQYF
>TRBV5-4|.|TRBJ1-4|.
TGTGCCAGCAGCACACGACAGTCAACTAATGAAAAACTGTTTTTT
CASSTRQSTNEKLFF
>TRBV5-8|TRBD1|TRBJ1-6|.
TGTGCCAGCAGCTTGAAGCGGGACAGGGGAAGCTCCTATAATTCACCCCTCCACTTT
CASSLKRDRGSSYNSPLHF
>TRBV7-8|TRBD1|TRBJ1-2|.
TGTGCCAGCAGCTTGAGACAGGGGTTTTATGGCTACACCTTC
CASSLRQGFYGYTF
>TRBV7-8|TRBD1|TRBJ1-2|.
TGTGCCAGCAGCTTCGGCAAGGACAGGGGATTTTATGGCTACACCTTC
CASSFGKDRGFYGYTF
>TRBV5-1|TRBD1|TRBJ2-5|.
TGCGCCAGCAGTACGGCGAGGACAGGGGCGAACCAAGAGACCCAGTACTTC
CASSTARTGANQETQYF
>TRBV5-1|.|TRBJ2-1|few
TGCGCCAGCAGCCCGACCCCCGGGGGACTTGGTGATGAGCAGTTCTTC
CASSPTPGGLGDEQFF
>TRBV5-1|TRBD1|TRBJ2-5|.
TGCGCCAGCAGCTCAGGACAGGGATTACAAGAGACCCAGTACTTC
CASSSGQGLQETQYF
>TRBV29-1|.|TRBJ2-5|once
TGCAGCGTTGTGGGCGGGCAAAAAGAGACCCAGTACTTC
CSVVGGQKETQYF
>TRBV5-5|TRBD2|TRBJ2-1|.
TGTGCCAGCAGCTTCGCTAGCGGGAGGGCCGGGTACAATGAGCAGTTCTTC
CASSFASGRAGYNEQFF
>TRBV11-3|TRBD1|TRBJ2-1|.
TGTGCCAGCAGCCCTAGGGACAGGGCAAATGAGCAGTTCTTC
CASSPRDRANEQFF
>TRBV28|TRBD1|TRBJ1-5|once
TGTGCCAGCCCCGGGGACAGGGTCAACAATCAGCCCCAGCATTTT
CASPGDRVNNQPQHF
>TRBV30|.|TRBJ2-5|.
TGTGCCTGGAGTGGAGGGGGGGCGCAGGAGACCCAGTACTTC
CAWSGGGAQETQYF
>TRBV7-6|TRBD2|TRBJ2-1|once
TGTGCCAGCAGCTTCAGACTAGCGGGAGAGTCCTACAATGAGCAGTTCTTC
CASSFRLAGESYNEQFF
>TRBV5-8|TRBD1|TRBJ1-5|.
TGTGCCAGCAGCTTCGGGACAGGGGGCGCCGGGCCCCAGCATTTT
CASSFGTGGAGPQHF
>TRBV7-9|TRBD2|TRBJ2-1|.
TGTGCCAGCAGCTTACCGCGACTAGCGGGAGTGGATACGAAGGATGAGCAGTTCTTC
CASSLPRLAGVDTKDEQFF